Following are 13 T cell receptor beta chains from one sample sequenced in a study of Ad26.COV2.S vaccination and SARS-CoV-2 variants. The protocol was immunoSEQ multiplex PCR, while the TCRdb copy is restricted to in-frame clones and leaves out a portion. The data show around 370,000 clones, around 83% seen once. Treatment: about 20 received Ad26.COV2.S at low or high dose, single or two shots; five or six received placebo; per-sample allocation not given. Following the first vaccine or placebo injection, samples were taken on day 63. Sequenced material: peripheral blood, taken in a trial of Ad26.COV2.S vaccine versus placebo. These receptor sequences come from a person aged 18-60 years who received the Ad26.COV2.S COVID-19 vaccine or a placebo.

The chain couples TRBV5-1 to TRBJ2-5; 7 bases line up with TRBD1. The V gene's germline CDR1 is SGHRS and CDR2 YFSETQ. With 5 bases clipped from V and 3 bases from J, the junction kept 10 bases outside the gene matches. The CDR3 contains 15 residues. The CDR3 DNA follows: TGCGCCAGCAGAAGGGCCCTGGGACAGAAAGAGACCCAGTACTTC. Protein product: CASRRALGQKETQYF.

This clone has only a few counts. The rearrangement joins TRBV4-1 to TRBJ2-1; 7 bases line up with TRBD1. The V gene's germline CDR1 is MGHRA and CDR2 YSYEKL. With V trimmed by 1 base and J by 4 bases, 10 bases remained unmatched. The CDR3 contains 17 residues. The CDR3 spells CASSQAPPGTAYNEQFF. The CDR3 DNA sequence: TGCGCCAGCAGCCAAGCCCCTCCCGGGACAGCTTACAATGAGCAGTTCTTC.

The J gene is TRBJ2-3, the V gene TRBV5-4, with 10 bases aligning to TRBD2. The CDR3 sequence is 15 residues long. Germline values: CDR1 SGHNT, CDR2 YYREEE (reference sequence). The V segment lost 3 bases and the J segment 5 bases; nucleotides outside the gene matches: 6. CDR3 protein: CASSYSGRLGDTQYF. The CDR3 DNA reads TGTGCCAGCAGCTATAGCGGGAGGCTTGGAGATACGCAGTATTTT.

The chain employs TRBV11-2 and TRBJ2-2; D gene unclear. This CDR3 region has 13 residues. The V gene's germline CDR1 is SGHAT and CDR2 FQNNGV. Trimming removed 10 bases at V and 4 bases at J, with 13 bases between. CDR3 nucleotide sequence: TGTGCCACCCATGGATTTGGCACCGGGGAGCTGTTTTTT. It is translated as CATHGFGTGELFF.

The chain combines TRBV14 with TRBJ2-3; 11 bases align to TRBD2. The ends lost 4 bases at V and 5 bases at J; junction bases unmatched: 8. The CDR3 is 16 residues long. Germline V gene lookup returns CDR1 SGHDN and CDR2 FVKESK. The CDR3 nucleotides read TGTGCCAGCAGCCCCTTAGCGGGGGGGCTCTTAGATACGCAGTATTTT. As protein: CASSPLAGGLLDTQYF.

The chain couples TRBV3-1 (or the pseudogene TRBV3-2) to TRBJ1-1; a weak D match, TRBD1 (5 bases). The length of the CDR3 is 13 residues. From germline, CDR1 is LGHDT and CDR2 YNNKEL (reference sequence). V dropped 1 base and J dropped 11 bases, with 14 bases sitting between them. CDR3 region: CASSQVGGVAAFF. DNA of the CDR3: TGTGCCAGCAGCCAAGTGGGAGGGGTAGCCGCTTTCTTT.

The chain links TRBV9 to TRBJ2-3; 12 bases are shared with TRBD2. Germline trimming cut 4 bases from V and 5 bases from J; bases unmatched to any gene: 8. The CDR3 has 16 residues. The germline V gene has CDR1 SGDLS and CDR2 YYNGEE. In nucleotides, the CDR3 is TGTGCCAGCAGCCCCCCTAGCGGGAGGGTAAGAGATACGCAGTATTTT. It yields the protein CASSPPSGRVRDTQYF.

The chain couples TRBV2 to TRBJ2-2; 7 nucleotides line up with TRBD1. Germline assignment: CDR1 SNHLY and CDR2 FYNNEI. Trimming took 5 bases from V and 8 from J; bases not matched to a gene: 5. CDR3 length equals 13 residues. DNA of the CDR3: TGTGCCAGCAGTAACAGGGGCCGAGGGGAGCTGTTTTTT. This translates into CASSNRGRGELFF.

The J gene is TRBJ1-5, the V gene TRBV7-2; D is unclear. V lost 0 bases and J lost 2, with 11 bases in between. The V gene's germline CDR1 is SGHTA and CDR2 FQGNSA. The CDR3 is made up of 16 amino acids. The chain's CDR3 is CASSLAYWGGNQPQHF. The CDR3 region has the DNA TGTGCCAGCAGCTTAGCGTATTGGGGTGGCAATCAGCCCCAGCATTTT. Full variable domain (missing parts from reference TRBV7-2 and TRBJ1-5): GAGVSQSPSNKVTEKGKDVELRCDPISGHTALYWYRQSLGQGLEFLIYFQGNSAPDKSGLPSDRFSAERTGGSVSTLTIQRTQQEDSAVYLCASSLAYWGGNQPQHFGDGTRLSIL.

This chain joins TRBV7-2 and TRBJ2-2; no firm D call. Germline V lookup: CDR1 SGHTA, CDR2 FQGNSA. The CDR3 consists of 16 residues. Trimming took 0 bases from V and 2 from J, leaving 10 bases between them. The CDR3 DNA sequence: TGTGCCAGCAGCTTAGCGGGCAGGAAAAACACCGGGGAGCTGTTTTTT. It encodes CASSLAGRKNTGELFF.

The V and J genes are TRBV14 and TRBJ1-4; maybe TRBD1 (6 bases). Trimming removed 6 bases at V and 4 bases at J, with 12 bases between. CDR1 SGHDN and CDR2 FVKESK come from the germline V gene. This CDR3 comprises 14 residues. In nucleotides, the CDR3 is TGTGCCAGCAGGAAGACAGGATATAATGAAAAACTGTTTTTT. This codes for CASRKTGYNEKLFF.

The V call is TRBV10-2, the J call TRBJ1-3, with D unclear. CDR1 is WSHSY and CDR2 is SAAADI in the germline V gene. The CDR3 spans 12 residues. Trimming took off 11 bases at V and 2 bases at J, with 10 bases between the two ends. The DNA of the CDR3 is TGCGCCTCCCGGGATCCTGGAAACACCATATATTTT. Its translation: CASRDPGNTIYF.

This chain links TRBV14 with TRBJ1-6; D ambiguous. Germline CDR1 SGHDN, CDR2 FVKESK. This CDR3 region has 16 residues. V lost 1 base to trimming and J lost 9 bases, with 16 bases between them. Here the CDR3 reads CASSQGGGRVVSPLHF. The CDR3 DNA sequence: TGTGCCAGCAGCCAAGGAGGAGGGAGAGTTGTTTCACCCCTCCACTTT.